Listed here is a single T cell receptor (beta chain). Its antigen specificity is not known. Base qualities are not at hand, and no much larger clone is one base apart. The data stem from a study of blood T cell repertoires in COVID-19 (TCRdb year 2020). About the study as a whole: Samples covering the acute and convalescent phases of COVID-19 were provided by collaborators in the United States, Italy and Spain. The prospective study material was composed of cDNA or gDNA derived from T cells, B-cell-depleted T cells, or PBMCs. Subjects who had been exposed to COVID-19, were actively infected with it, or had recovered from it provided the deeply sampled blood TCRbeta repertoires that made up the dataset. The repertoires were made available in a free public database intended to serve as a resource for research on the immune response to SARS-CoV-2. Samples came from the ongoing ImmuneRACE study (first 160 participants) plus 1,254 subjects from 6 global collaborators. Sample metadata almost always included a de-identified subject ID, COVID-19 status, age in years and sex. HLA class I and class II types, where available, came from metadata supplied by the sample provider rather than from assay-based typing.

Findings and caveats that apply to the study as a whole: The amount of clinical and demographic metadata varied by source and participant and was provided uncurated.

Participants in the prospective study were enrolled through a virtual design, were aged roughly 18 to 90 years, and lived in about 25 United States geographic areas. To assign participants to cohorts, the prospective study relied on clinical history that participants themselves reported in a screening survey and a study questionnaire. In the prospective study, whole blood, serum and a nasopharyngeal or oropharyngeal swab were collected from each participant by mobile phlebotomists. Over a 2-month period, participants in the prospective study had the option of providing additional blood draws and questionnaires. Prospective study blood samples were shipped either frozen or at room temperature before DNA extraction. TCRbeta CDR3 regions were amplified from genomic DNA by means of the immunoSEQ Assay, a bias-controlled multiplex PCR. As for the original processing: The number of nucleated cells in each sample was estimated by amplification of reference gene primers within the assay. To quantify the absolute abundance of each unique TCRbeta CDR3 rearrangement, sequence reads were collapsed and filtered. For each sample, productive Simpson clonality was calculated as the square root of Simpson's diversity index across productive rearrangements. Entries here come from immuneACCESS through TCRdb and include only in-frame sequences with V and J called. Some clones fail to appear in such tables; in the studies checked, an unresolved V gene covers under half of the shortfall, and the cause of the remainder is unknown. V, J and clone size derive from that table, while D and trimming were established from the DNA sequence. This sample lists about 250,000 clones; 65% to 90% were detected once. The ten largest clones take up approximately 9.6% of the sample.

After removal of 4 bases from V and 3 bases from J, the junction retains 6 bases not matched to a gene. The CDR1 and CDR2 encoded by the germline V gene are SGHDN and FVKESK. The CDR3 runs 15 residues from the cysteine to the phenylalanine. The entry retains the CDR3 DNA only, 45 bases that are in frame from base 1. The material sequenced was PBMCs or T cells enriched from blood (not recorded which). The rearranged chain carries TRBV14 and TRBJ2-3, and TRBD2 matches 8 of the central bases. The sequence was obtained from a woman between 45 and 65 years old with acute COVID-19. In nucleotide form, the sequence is TGTGCCAGCAGCCCTCGGGGGGGGGTAACAGATACGCAGTATTTT. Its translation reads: CASSPRGGVTDTQYF.